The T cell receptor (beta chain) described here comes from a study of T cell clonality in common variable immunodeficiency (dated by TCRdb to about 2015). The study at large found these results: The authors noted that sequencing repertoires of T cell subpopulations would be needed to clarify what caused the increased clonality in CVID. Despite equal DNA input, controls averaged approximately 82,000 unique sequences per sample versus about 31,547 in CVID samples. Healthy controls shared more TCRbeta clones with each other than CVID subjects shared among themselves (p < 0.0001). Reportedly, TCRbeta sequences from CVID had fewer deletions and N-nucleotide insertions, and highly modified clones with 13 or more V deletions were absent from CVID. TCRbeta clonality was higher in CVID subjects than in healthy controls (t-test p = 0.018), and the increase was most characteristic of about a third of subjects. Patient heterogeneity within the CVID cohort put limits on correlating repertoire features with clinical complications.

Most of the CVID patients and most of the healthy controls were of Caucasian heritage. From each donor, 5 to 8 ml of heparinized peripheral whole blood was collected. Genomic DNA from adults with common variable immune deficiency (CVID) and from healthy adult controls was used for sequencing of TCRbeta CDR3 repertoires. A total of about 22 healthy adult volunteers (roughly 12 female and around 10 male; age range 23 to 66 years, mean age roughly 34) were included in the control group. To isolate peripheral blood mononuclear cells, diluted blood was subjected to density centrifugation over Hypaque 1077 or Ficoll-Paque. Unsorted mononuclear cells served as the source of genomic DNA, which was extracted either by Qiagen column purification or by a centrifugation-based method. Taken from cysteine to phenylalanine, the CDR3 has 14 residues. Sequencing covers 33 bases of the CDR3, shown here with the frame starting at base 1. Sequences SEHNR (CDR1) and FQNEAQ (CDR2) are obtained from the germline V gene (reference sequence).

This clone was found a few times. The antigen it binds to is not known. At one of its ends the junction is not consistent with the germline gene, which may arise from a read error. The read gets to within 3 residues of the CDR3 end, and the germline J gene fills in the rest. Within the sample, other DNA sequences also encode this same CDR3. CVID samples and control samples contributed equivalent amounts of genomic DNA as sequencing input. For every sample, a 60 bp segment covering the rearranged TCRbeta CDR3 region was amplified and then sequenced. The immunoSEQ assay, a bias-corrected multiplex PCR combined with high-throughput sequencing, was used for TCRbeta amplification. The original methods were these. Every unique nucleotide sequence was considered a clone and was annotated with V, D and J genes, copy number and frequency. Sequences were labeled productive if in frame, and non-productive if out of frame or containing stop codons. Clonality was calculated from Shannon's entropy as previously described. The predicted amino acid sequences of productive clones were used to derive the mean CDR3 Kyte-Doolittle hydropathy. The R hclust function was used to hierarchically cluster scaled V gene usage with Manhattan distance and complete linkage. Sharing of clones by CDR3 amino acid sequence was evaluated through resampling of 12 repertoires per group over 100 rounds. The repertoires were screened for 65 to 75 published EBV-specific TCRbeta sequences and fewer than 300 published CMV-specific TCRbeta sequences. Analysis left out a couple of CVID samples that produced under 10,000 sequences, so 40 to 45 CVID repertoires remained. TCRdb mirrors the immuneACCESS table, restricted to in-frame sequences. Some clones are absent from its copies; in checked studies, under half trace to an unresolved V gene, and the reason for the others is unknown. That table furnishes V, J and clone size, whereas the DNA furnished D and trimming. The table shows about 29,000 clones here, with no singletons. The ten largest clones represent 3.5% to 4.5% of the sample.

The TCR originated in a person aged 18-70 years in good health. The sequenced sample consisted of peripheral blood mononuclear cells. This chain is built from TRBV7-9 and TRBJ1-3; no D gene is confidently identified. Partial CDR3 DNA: TGTGCCAGCAGCCCCAGCGTCGCTGGAAACACG. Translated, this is CASSPSVAGNT. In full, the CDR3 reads CASSPSVAGNTIYF.